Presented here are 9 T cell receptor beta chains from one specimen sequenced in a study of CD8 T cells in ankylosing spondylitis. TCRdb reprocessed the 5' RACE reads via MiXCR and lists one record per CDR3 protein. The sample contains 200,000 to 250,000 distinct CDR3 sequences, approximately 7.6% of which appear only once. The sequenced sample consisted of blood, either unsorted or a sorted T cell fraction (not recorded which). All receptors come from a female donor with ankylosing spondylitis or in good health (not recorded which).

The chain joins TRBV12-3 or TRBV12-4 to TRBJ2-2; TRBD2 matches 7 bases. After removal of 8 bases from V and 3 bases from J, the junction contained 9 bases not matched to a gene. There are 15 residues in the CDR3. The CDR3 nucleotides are TGTGCCAGCGCTACCGGCGGGAGTTACACCGGGGAGCTGTTTTTT. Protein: CASATGGSYTGELFF.

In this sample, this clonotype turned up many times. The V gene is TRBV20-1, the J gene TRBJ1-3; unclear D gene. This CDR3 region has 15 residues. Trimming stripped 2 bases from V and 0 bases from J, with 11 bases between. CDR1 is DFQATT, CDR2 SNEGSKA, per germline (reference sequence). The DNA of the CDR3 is TGCAGTGCTAGACGCCCTGACGGCTCTGGAAACACCATATATTTT. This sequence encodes CSARRPDGSGNTIYF.

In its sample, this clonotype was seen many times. For the CDR3, the DNA is TGTGCCAGCAGCCCTCAGGATCGAGGGGGCACTGAAGCTTTCTTT. Protein product: CASSPQDRGGTEAFF. The chain links TRBV11-1 to TRBJ1-1; D is perhaps TRBD1 (6 bases). The germline V gene encodes CDR1 SGHAT and CDR2 FQDESV (reference sequence). The V and J ends lost 5 bases and 4 bases respectively, with 17 bases between them. The CDR3 sequence is 15 residues long.

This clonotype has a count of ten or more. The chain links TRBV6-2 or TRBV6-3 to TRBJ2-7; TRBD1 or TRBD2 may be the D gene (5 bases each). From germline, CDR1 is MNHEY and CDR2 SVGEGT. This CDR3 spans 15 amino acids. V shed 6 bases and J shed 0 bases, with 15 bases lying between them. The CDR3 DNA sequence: TGTGCCAGCAGCCGCCCTCGGGACGACTCCTACGAGCAGTACTTC. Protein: CASSRPRDDSYEQYF.

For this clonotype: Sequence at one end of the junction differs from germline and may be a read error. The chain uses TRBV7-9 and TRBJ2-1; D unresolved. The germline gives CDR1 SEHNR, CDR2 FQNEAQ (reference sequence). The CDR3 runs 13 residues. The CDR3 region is CTSSTGNHNEQFF. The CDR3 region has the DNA TGTACCAGCAGCACCGGAAATCACAATGAGCAGTTCTTC.

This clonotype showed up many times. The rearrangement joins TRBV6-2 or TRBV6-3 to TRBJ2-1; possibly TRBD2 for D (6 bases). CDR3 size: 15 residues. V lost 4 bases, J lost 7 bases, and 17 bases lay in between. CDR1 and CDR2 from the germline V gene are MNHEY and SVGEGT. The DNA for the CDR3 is TGTGCCAGCAGTTCACCACAGACTAGAGGGAATGAGCAGTTCTTC. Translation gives CASSSPQTRGNEQFF.

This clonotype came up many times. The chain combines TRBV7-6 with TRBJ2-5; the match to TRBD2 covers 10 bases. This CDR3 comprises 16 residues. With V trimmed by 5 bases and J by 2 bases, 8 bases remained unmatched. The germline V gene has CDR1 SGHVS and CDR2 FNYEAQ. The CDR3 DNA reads TGTGCCAGCAGCCCCCGGACTAGCGGTTATCAAGAGACCCAGTACTTC. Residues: CASSPRTSGYQETQYF.

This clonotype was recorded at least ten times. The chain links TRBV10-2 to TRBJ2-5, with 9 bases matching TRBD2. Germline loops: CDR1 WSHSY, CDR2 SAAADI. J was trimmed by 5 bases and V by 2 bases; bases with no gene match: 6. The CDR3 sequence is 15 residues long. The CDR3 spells CASSEVSSGRETQYF. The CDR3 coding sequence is TGCGCCAGCAGTGAGGTTTCCAGCGGGAGGGAGACCCAGTACTTC.

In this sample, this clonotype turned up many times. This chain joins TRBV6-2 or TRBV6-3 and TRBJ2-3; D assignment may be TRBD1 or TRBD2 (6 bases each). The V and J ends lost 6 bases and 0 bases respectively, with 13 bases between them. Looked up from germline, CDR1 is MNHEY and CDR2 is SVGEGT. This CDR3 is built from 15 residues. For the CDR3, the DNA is TGTGCCAGCAGCTACACAGGGACTAGCACAGATACGCAGTATTTT. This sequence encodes CASSYTGTSTDTQYF.